These T cell receptor beta chains were read from a single sample in a study of shared clonotypes between healthy human individuals. The assay was immunoSEQ multiplex PCR, and TCRdb's table has in-frame clones only and misses some. The profile shows over 2 million clones, roughly 94% of them singletons. Sequencing was performed on naive CD4+ T cells sorted from blood. The origin of the receptors is a man aged 18 to 30 in good health. Both conserved end residues are trimmed from each CDR3.

TRBJ2-7 | TRBV18 | ASSPKSQGGSEQY
TRBJ2-5 | TRBV5-4 | ASSLEASGKETQY
TRBJ2-2 | TRBV10-2 | ASSAGGELF
TRBJ1-3 | TRBV30 | AWSLPTGDGNTIY
TRBJ1-1 | TRBV20-1 | SARDEGFPP
TRBJ1-2 | TRBV18 | ASSPPDRGRTVNYGYT
TRBJ1-6 | TRBV12-5 | ASGLADRDSYNSPLH
TRBJ2-5 | TRBV21-1 | ASRPPASQGVFEKTQY
TRBJ1-5 | TRBV19 | ASTKGQGGNQPQH
TRBJ1-2 | TRBV7-8 | ASSPGTVTYGRGYT
TRBJ1-6 | TRBV19 | ASRTFNSPLH
TRBJ1-6 | TRBV2 | ASRPLTGDNSPLH
TRBJ2-5 | TRBV11-3 | ASSRGTGETQY
TRBJ1-2 | TRBV15 | ATSRRTGYGYT
TRBJ2-1 | TRBV30 | AWSVGSDSVVQF
TRBJ2-2 | TRBV14 | ASSQDRKAGGLTGELF
TRBJ2-2 | TRBV2 | ASSRGLAGGPAGELF
TRBJ2-1 | TRBV7-9 | ASTPLRTGQYNEQF
TRBJ2-5 | TRBV9 | ASSPRGLPQETQY
TRBJ2-1 | TRBV4-3 | ASSREVLPYNEQF
TRBJ2-7 | TRBV7-2 | ASSLGGPPYEQY
TRBJ2-3 | TRBV7-8 | ASSSQGAGTDTQY
TRBJ2-2 | TRBV9 | ASSVLAQGGTGELF
TRBJ1-2 | TRBV10-1 | ASSAGRTYGYT
TRBJ1-5 | TRBV27 | ASSSTGNNQPQH
TRBJ1-3 | TRBV28 | ASTPGTSGNTIY
TRBJ1-6 | TRBV30 | AWRGRSYNSPLH
TRBJ2-7 | TRBV7-7 | ASSPGGQGYEQY
TRBJ2-3 | TRBV2 | ASRLPGLAGYTDTQY
TRBJ2-1 | TRBV5-1 | ASSLRTSIIMGEQF
TRBJ2-1 | TRBV18 | ASSFSPQAYNEQF
TRBJ1-1 | TRBV10-3 | AISELMGGTEAF
TRBJ2-3 | TRBV29-1 | SVAGRAVDTQY
TRBJ2-2 | TRBV19 | ASSILVGELF
TRBJ2-7 | TRBV7-9 | ASSQGGYEQY
TRBJ1-4 | TRBV9 | ASSVGGQGEKLF
TRBJ2-5 | TRBV11-3 | ASSLDRMKTQY
TRBJ2-5 | TRBV5-1 | ASSAMDSQETQY
TRBJ2-7 | TRBV5-4 | ASSSGEGGLYEQY
TRBJ1-1 | TRBV5-1 | ASSFQENTEAF
TRBJ2-2 | TRBV27 | ASNQMGAPGTGELF
TRBJ2-7 | TRBV11-2 | ATSGGAYEQY
TRBJ2-7 | TRBV19 | ASSIGWAGGYEQY
TRBJ1-1 | TRBV5-5 | ASSLDSRVDTEAF
TRBJ1-3 | TRBV11-2 | ASSLGPSGNTIY
TRBJ2-3 | TRBV27 | ASSPLRGTDTQY
TRBJ1-4 | TRBV5-4 | ASSFRGGEKLF
TRBJ2-5 | TRBV5-1 | ASSSRTEEKKETQY
TRBJ2-3 | TRBV5-1 | ASSFFGQNTDTQY
TRBJ2-7 | TRBV7-2 | ASSVLAGPSYEQY
TRBJ2-3 | TRBV10-3 | AISPGPAADTQY
TRBJ1-1 | TRBV9 | ASSVGGVGRANTEAF